Presented here are 22 T cell receptor beta chains from one specimen sequenced in a study of chemoradiotherapy in HPV16-positive cancers. This table comes from immunoSEQ multiplex PCR, and its TCRdb copy is limited to in-frame clones, with some not included. The sample records about 39,000 clones, around 82% being singletons. The sample consisted of blood, taken from a patient who underwent chemoradiotherapy. These receptors all stem from a human donor with HPV-associated anogenital cancer.

CDR3 coding DNA: TGTGCCAGTAGAGCCGCCTCCGGGTCCTCCTACGAGCAGTACTTC. It yields the protein CASRAASGSSYEQYF. This sequence joins TRBV19 and TRBJ2-7; no definite D call. V was trimmed by 6 bases and J by 0 bases, leaving 15 bases between them. Germline V CDR1 and CDR2: LNHDA, SQIVND (reference sequence). The CDR3 is 15 residues long.

The rearrangement links TRBV7-9 to TRBJ1-4; 11 bases align to TRBD1. This CDR3 is built from 15 residues. V lost 5 bases, J lost 7 bases, and 6 bases stayed unmatched. The germline gives CDR1 SEHNR, CDR2 FQNEAQ (reference sequence). CDR3 sequence reads: CASSHFGQGAEKLFF. CDR3 DNA: TGTGCCAGCAGCCACTTTGGACAGGGGGCTGAAAAACTGTTTTTT.

V gene TRBV7-2 combines with J gene TRBJ2-7, with D uncertain. This CDR3 contains 12 residues. CDR1 and CDR2 (germline): SGHTA, FQGNSA. Trimming cost V 5 bases and J 7 bases, with 12 bases left between them. DNA for the CDR3: TGTGCCAGCAGCCGACCCCCGGAAGAGCAGTACTTC. This gives the protein CASSRPPEEQYF.

CDR3 DNA sequence: TGTGCCAGCAGCTCCCCCCACCAGGGGTCCTACAATGAGCAGTTCTTC. Amino acid sequence: CASSSPHQGSYNEQFF. This chain joins TRBV5-4 and TRBJ2-1, with D tentatively TRBD1 (6 bases). Trimming pared 3 bases from V and 1 base from J, leaving 14 bases between. The CDR3 runs 16 residues. CDR1 SGHNT and CDR2 YYREEE come from the germline V gene (reference sequence). Based on the CDR3 plus reference TRBV5-4 and TRBJ2-1, the full variable domain is ETGVTQSPTHLIKTRGQQVTLRCSSQSGHNTVSWYQQALGQGPQFIFQYYREEENGRGNFPPRFSGLQFPNYSSELNVNALELDDSALYLCASSSPHQGSYNEQFFGPGTRLTVL.

The chain employs TRBV9 and TRBJ2-3; a weak D match, TRBD1 (6 bases). Germline CDR1 and CDR2: SGDLS and YYNGEE. The germline V and J ends were trimmed by 4 bases and 1 base, with 13 bases remaining between them. The CDR3 has 15 residues. The DNA for the CDR3 is TGTGCCAGCAGCCGACAGGTACTAGGCACAGATACGCAGTATTTT. Amino acids: CASSRQVLGTDTQYF.

This clone showed up just once. CDR3 sequence: CASSLWTDEGDTQYF. Here the CDR3 DNA reads TGTGCCAGCAGCTTATGGACAGATGAGGGAGATACGCAGTATTTT. The chain joins TRBV11-2 to TRBJ2-3; D is possibly TRBD1 (6 bases). The CDR3 is 15 amino acids. The germline V and J ends were trimmed by 2 bases and 5 bases, with 14 bases remaining between them. The germline CDR1 and CDR2 sequences are SGHAT and FQNNGV.

The V call is TRBV27, the J call TRBJ2-7, with D maybe TRBD1 (6 bases). V was trimmed by 0 bases and J by 5 bases, leaving 14 bases between them. The CDR3 covers 15 residues. Germline V CDR1 and CDR2: MNHEY, SMNVEV (reference sequence). CDR3 loop: CASSLSQGIKDEQYF. CDR3 nucleotide sequence: TGTGCCAGCAGTTTATCCCAGGGGATAAAGGACGAGCAGTACTTC.

This clone was counted only a few times. The CDR3 region has the DNA TGTGCCAGCAGCGTACGGACCAATCAGCCCCAGCATTTT. Translation: CASSVRTNQPQHF. V is TRBV5-6 and J is TRBJ1-5, with no clear D. The germline V and J ends were trimmed by 4 bases and 3 bases, with 8 bases remaining between them. CDR3 length equals 13 residues. From germline, CDR1 is SGHDT and CDR2 YYEEEE.

The chain has TRBV5-4 and TRBJ2-4, with D perhaps matching TRBD1 (6 bases). This CDR3 is 19 amino acids long. From germline, CDR1 is SGHNT and CDR2 YYREEE (reference sequence). Trimming shortened V by 4 bases and J by 3 bases, and 26 bases separated the two germline ends. CDR3 DNA: TGTGCCAGCAGCCAAGGGGCTAGCACAGGGTCTCTGGACAAAAACATTCAGTACTTC. Protein: CASSQGASTGSLDKNIQYF.

The rearrangement joins TRBV5-1 to TRBJ2-5; 7 nucleotides agree with TRBD1. The junction had 1 base not matched to a gene; V was cut back by 0 bases and J by 2 bases. The CDR3 is 14 amino acids. Germline values: CDR1 SGHRS, CDR2 YFSETQ. The CDR3 nucleotides are TGCGCCAGCAGCTTGGGGGACAGACAAGAGACCCAGTACTTC. This translates into CASSLGDRQETQYF.

The chain has TRBV5-5 and TRBJ2-3; no definite D call. In germline, CDR1 is SGHKS, CDR2 YYEKEE (reference sequence). This CDR3 is built from 16 residues. With 4 bases removed from V and 0 bases from J, the gap between germline ends came to 15 bases. The CDR3 here is CASSIIAAASTDTQYF. CDR3 in DNA: TGTGCCAGCAGCATTATAGCTGCTGCGAGCACAGATACGCAGTATTTT. Based on the CDR3 plus reference TRBV5-5 and TRBJ2-3, the full variable domain is DAGVTQSPTHLIKTRGQQVTLRCSPISGHKSVSWYQQVLGQGPQFIFQYYEKEERGRGNFPDRFSARQFPNYSSELNVNALLLGDSALYLCASSIIAAASTDTQYFGPGTRLTVL.

The rearrangement uses TRBV4-1 and TRBJ2-2, with TRBD2 identical over 10 bases. Trimming took 1 base from V and 0 from J; bases not matched to a gene: 11. The CDR3 is 20 residues long. Germline-derived CDR1 and CDR2 are MGHRA and YSYEKL. The CDR3 here is CASSQGYSETSGSNTGELFF. DNA of the CDR3: TGCGCCAGCAGCCAAGGTTATAGTGAGACTAGCGGGTCGAACACCGGGGAGCTGTTTTTT.

This sequence joins TRBV6-5 and TRBJ2-2, with D perhaps matching TRBD2 (5 bases). V was pared by 6 bases and J by 2 bases, with 10 bases between. Germline V CDR1 and CDR2: MNHEY, SVGAGI. The CDR3 is 14 amino acids. The CDR3 DNA is TGTGCCAGCAGCCGGACTGAAAACACCGGGGAGCTGTTTTTT. Translated, it gives CASSRTENTGELFF.

The genes are TRBV7-6 and TRBJ2-5; 10 bases map to TRBD1. This CDR3 region has 16 residues. In germline, CDR1 is SGHVS, CDR2 FNYEAQ. Germline trimming cut 4 bases from V and 5 bases from J; bases unmatched to any gene: 10. CDR3 bases: TGTGCCAGCAGCTCGAAAAGGGGACAGGGGATGGAGACCCAGTACTTC. This encodes CASSSKRGQGMETQYF.

V and J are TRBV7-3 and TRBJ2-3, with 8 bases lining up with TRBD2. Germline loops: CDR1 SGHTA, CDR2 FQGTGA. V lost 5 bases to trimming and J lost 4 bases; unmatched junction nucleotides: 11. CDR3 size: 16 residues. Here the CDR3 reads CASSRRGGVEADTQYF. The CDR3 region has the DNA TGTGCCAGCAGCCGTCGGGGGGGGGTCGAGGCAGATACGCAGTATTTT.

The chain recombines TRBV11-2 with TRBJ2-5; possibly TRBD1 or TRBD2 for D (6 bases each). Trimming left V 5 bases short and J 3 bases short, with 16 bases between. Germline CDR1 is SGHAT and CDR2 is FQNNGV. The CDR3 consists of 15 residues. The CDR3 is CASSMQRGVKETQYF. CDR3 DNA sequence: TGTGCCAGCAGCATGCAAAGGGGGGTCAAAGAGACCCAGTACTTC.

This clone showed up just once. The chain uses TRBV6-6 and TRBJ2-7; perhaps TRBD2 as D (5 bases). CDR3 length: 14 amino acids. V was pared by 0 bases and J by 6 bases, with 12 bases between. Germline CDR1 is MNHNY and CDR2 is SVGAGI (reference sequence). The chain's CDR3 is CASSYSTGISEQYF. CDR3 in DNA: TGTGCCAGCAGTTACTCGACCGGGATCAGCGAGCAGTACTTC.

The chain uses TRBV18 and TRBJ2-3; no firm D call. CDR3 size: 12 residues. Germline lookup yields CDR1 KGHSH and CDR2 LQKENI. Trimming shortened V by 3 bases and J by 2 bases, and 3 bases separated the two germline ends. CDR3 sequence (DNA): TGTGCCAGCTCACCCCCCACAGATACGCAGTATTTT. It codes for CASSPPTDTQYF. Drawing the rest from reference TRBV18 and TRBJ2-3, the complete variable domain is NAGVMQNPRHLVRRRGQEARLRCSPMKGHSHVYWYRQLPEEGLKFMVYLQKENIIDESGMPKERFSAEFPKEGPSILRIQQVVRGDSAAYFCASSPPTDTQYFGPGTRLTVL.

CDR3 in DNA: TGTGCCAGCAGCACGACAGGGGGCGTCTACGAGCAGTACTTC. Protein: CASSTTGGVYEQYF. V and J are TRBV5-6 and TRBJ2-7; 10 positions agree with TRBD1. CDR3 length: 14 amino acids. V lost 4 bases to trimming and J lost 3 bases; unmatched junction nucleotides: 4. Germline CDR1 is SGHDT and CDR2 is YYEEEE.

This chain uses TRBV11-2 with TRBJ1-1, with 7 positions matching TRBD1. J gave up 4 bases and V 8 bases, and 13 bases lay outside the gene matches. The germline CDR1 and CDR2 sequences are SGHAT and FQNNGV. The CDR3 contains 15 residues. CDR3 sequence reads: CASRSGRGGGTEAFF. CDR3 coding DNA: TGTGCCAGCCGCTCAGGCAGAGGGGGCGGCACTGAAGCTTTCTTT. Full variable domain (outside the CDR3, taken from reference TRBV11-2 and TRBJ1-1): EAGVAQSPRYKIIEKRQSVAFWCNPISGHATLYWYQQILGQGPKLLIQFQNNGVVDDSQLPKDRFSAERLKGVDSTLKIQPAKLEDSAVYLCASRSGRGGGTEAFFGQGTRLTVV.

The CDR3 DNA reads TGTGCCAGCAGCCGTTCCGGGACAGGGGCTGGAAACACCATATATTTT. Translating gives CASSRSGTGAGNTIYF. This chain joins TRBV7-9 and TRBJ1-3; 10 bases fit TRBD1. The CDR3 sequence is 16 residues long. J lost 2 bases, V lost 5 bases, and 6 bases had no gene match. Germline V CDR1 and CDR2: SEHNR, FQNEAQ (reference sequence).

The rearrangement links TRBV6-1 to TRBJ1-5; the D gene is possibly TRBD1 (6 bases). The CDR3 extends over 16 amino acids. Trimming took off 3 bases at V and 2 bases at J, with 14 bases between the two ends. The germline V gene encodes CDR1 MNHNS and CDR2 SASEGT. The DNA for the CDR3 is TGTGCCAGCAGTGAGAGGGGGATCGTTGGCAATCAGCCCCAGCATTTT. This translates into CASSERGIVGNQPQHF.